Listed here are 10 T cell receptor beta chains from one sample, sequenced in a study of CD8 T cells in ankylosing spondylitis. The study's findings and limits: One TCR beta motif, made up of roughly eight highly homologous variants, appeared characteristic of ankylosing spondylitis blood.

Their target antigens are unknown. Each CDR3 protein is one row after TCRdb ran MiXCR on the 5' RACE reads. The sample lists approximately 520,000 distinct CDR3 sequences, 5.3% seen once, with under 4.5% in the top ten. The sequenced sample was blood, either unsorted or a sorted T cell fraction (not recorded which). The receptor source for this set is a male donor with ankylosing spondylitis.

Ten or more counts support this clonotype. The chain is built from TRBV20-1 and TRBJ2-1; TRBD2 matches at 16 bases. There are 19 residues in the CDR3. Germline values: CDR1 DFQATT, CDR2 SNEGSKA (reference sequence). V lost 0 bases, J lost 7 bases, and 12 bases stayed unmatched. The DNA of the CDR3 is TGCAGTGCTAGAGAAGGGACTAGCGGGAGGGCCGGAAGGGTGAATGAGCAGTTCTTC. This encodes CSAREGTSGRAGRVNEQFF.

This clonotype showed up many times. The rearrangement uses TRBV7-2 and TRBJ1-4, with D tentatively TRBD1 (5 bases). There are 12 residues in the CDR3. V lost 5 bases and J 8 bases, leaving 9 bases between the germline ends. Germline lookup yields CDR1 SGHTA and CDR2 FQGNSA. The CDR3 protein is CASSQTAEKLFF. Written as DNA, the CDR3 is TGTGCCAGCAGCCAGACAGCAGAAAAACTGTTTTTT.

The gene calls are TRBV20-1 and TRBJ2-1; 8 nucleotides agree with TRBD1. There are 14 residues in the CDR3. Germline V lookup: CDR1 DFQATT, CDR2 SNEGSKA (reference sequence). Losses at the gene ends were 2 bases for V and 5 bases for J; bases not matched to a gene: 5. The chain's CDR3 is CSARFAQGDNEQFF. CDR3 coding DNA: TGCAGTGCTAGATTCGCACAGGGGGACAATGAGCAGTTCTTC.

This clonotype was detected a few times. The chain joins TRBV5-4 to TRBJ2-1; D unresolved. The germline CDR1 and CDR2 sequences are SGHNT and YYREEE (reference sequence). Trimming removed 4 bases at V and 2 bases at J, with 7 bases between. This CDR3 has 13 residues. CDR3: CASSHPTYNEQFF. CDR3 DNA: TGTGCCAGCAGCCACCCAACCTACAATGAGCAGTTCTTC.

At least ten counts were recorded for this clonotype. The V gene is TRBV9, the J gene TRBJ2-3; 10 bases line up with TRBD2. Germline CDR1 reads SGDLS; CDR2 reads YYNGEE. This CDR3 has 15 residues. The ends lost 2 bases at V and 3 bases at J; junction bases unmatched: 3. The DNA of the CDR3 is TGTGCCAGCAGCGTTAGAGCGGGAGGGACAGATACGCAGTATTTT. It is translated as CASSVRAGGTDTQYF. The full variable domain, with the rest looked up from reference TRBV9 and TRBJ2-3, is DSGVTQTPKHLITATGQRVTLRCSPRSGDLSVYWYQQSLDQGLQFLIQYYNGEERAKGNILERFSAQQFPDLHSELNLSSLELGDSALYFCASSVRAGGTDTQYFGPGTRLTVL.

This clonotype turned up a few times. The chain links TRBV6-1 to TRBJ2-7; TRBD2 agrees at 9 bases. This CDR3 spans 14 amino acids. Germline loops: CDR1 MNHNS, CDR2 SASEGT. Germline trimming cut 6 bases from V and 6 bases from J; bases unmatched to any gene: 9. The CDR3 nucleotides read TGTGCCAGCAGAAGGGTAGCGGGAGACCCCGAGCAGTACTTC. As protein: CASRRVAGDPEQYF.

This clonotype was found many times. The chain carries TRBV10-3 and TRBJ1-2; 8 bases align to TRBD1. V was clipped by 8 bases and J by 6 bases; unmatched bases: 14. Germline V gene sequence: CDR1 ENHRY, CDR2 SYGVKD. This CDR3 has 15 residues. The chain's CDR3 is CAIGAATGERNGYTF. Written as DNA, the CDR3 is TGTGCCATCGGGGCCGCGACAGGGGAGAGAAATGGCTACACCTTC.

This clonotype was recorded at least ten times. The CDR3 DNA follows: TGTGCCAGCAGCTTAGGCCCGGGACTCTTCACAGATACGCAGTATTTT. Its protein is CASSLGPGLFTDTQYF. This rearrangement joins TRBV11-1 to TRBJ2-3; D may be TRBD2 (6 bases). V was shortened by 1 base and J by 2 bases, with 13 bases between the two germline ends. The CDR3 length is 16 residues. CDR1 is SGHAT, CDR2 FQDESV, per germline (reference sequence).

As regards this clonotype: This may arise from a read error, as a much more abundant clone is one base away. This chain joins TRBV29-1 and TRBJ2-3; D may be TRBD2 (6 bases). This CDR3 contains 14 residues. Trimming removed 3 bases from V and 4 bases from J, with 14 bases in between. Germline lookup yields CDR1 SQVTM and CDR2 ANQGSEA. The CDR3 sequence: CSVDGGRGADTQYF. The CDR3 region has the DNA TGCAGCGTTGATGGGGGGAGAGGGGCAGATACGCAGTATTTT.

This clonotype was counted ten times or more. V is TRBV4-3 and J is TRBJ1-5; maybe TRBD1 (5 bases). The CDR3 consists of 17 residues. Trimming pared 0 bases from V and 5 bases from J, leaving 17 bases between. The germline V gene encodes CDR1 LGHNA and CDR2 YSLEER. The CDR3 region is CASSQDYGQGGYQPQHF. The CDR3 DNA is TGCGCCAGCAGCCAAGATTACGGGCAGGGAGGTTATCAGCCCCAGCATTTT.